A single sample gave rise to the 27 T cell receptor beta chains below, sequenced in a study of cytomegalovirus exposure and HLA in healthy donors. Clones were sequenced by immunoSEQ multiplex PCR, and TCRdb holds only the in-frame ones, with some missing. The top ten hold roughly 1.4% of the sample, which has fewer than 55,000 clones, roughly nine tenths seen once. Specimen: PBMCs. The receptors derive from a man aged 18 to 30 in good health and CMV-seronegative.

In DNA, the CDR3 is TGTGCCAGCAGCGTAGATCTACCCGGGGAGCTGTTTTTT. The encoded protein is CASSVDLPGELFF. The gene calls are TRBV9 and TRBJ2-2; no firm D call. V was trimmed by 0 bases and J by 6 bases, leaving 6 bases between them. Germline V lookup: CDR1 SGDLS, CDR2 YYNGEE. This CDR3 has 13 amino acids.

This rearrangement joins TRBV28 to TRBJ1-1; tentative D call: TRBD1 (6 bases). This CDR3 comprises 14 residues. Looked up from germline, CDR1 is MDHEN and CDR2 is SYDVKM. Trimming pared 5 bases from V and 4 bases from J, leaving 14 bases between. CDR3 in DNA: TGTGCCAGCAGTCTGAGGACAGTGGCCACTGAAGCTTTCTTT. Protein: CASSLRTVATEAFF.

The genes are TRBV7-6 and TRBJ2-1, with 9 positions matching TRBD2. Unmatched junction bases numbered 0, after V lost 1 base and J lost 8 bases. The CDR3 sequence is 13 residues long. Germline V gene lookup returns CDR1 SGHVS and CDR2 FNYEAQ. Written as DNA, the CDR3 is TGTGCCAGCAGCTTAGGGACTAGCGATGAGCAGTTCTTC. It codes for CASSLGTSDEQFF.

The rearrangement links TRBV7-2 to TRBJ2-2; D ambiguous. Trimming took 4 bases from V and 6 from J, leaving 12 bases between them. Germline V gene sequence: CDR1 SGHTA, CDR2 FQGNSA. The CDR3 runs to 14 residues. CDR3: CASSSGQQAGELFF. CDR3 in DNA: TGTGCCAGCAGCTCAGGTCAGCAGGCCGGGGAGCTGTTTTTT.

The J gene is TRBJ1-1, the V gene TRBV5-1, with D perhaps matching TRBD1 (6 bases). Germline CDR1 and CDR2: SGHRS and YFSETQ. There are 15 residues in the CDR3. The germline V and J ends were trimmed by 0 bases and 3 bases, with 12 bases remaining between them. The DNA for the CDR3 is TGCGCCAGCAGCTTGGGGATTGCAGGGGACACTGAAGCTTTCTTT. Residues: CASSLGIAGDTEAFF.

The V gene is TRBV7-2, the J gene TRBJ2-7, with TRBD1 as a possible D gene (5 bases). This CDR3 has 15 amino acids. Trimming removed 5 bases from V and 2 bases from J, with 16 bases in between. Germline CDR1 SGHTA, CDR2 FQGNSA. Here the CDR3 reads CASSLGSGQAYEQYF. The CDR3, as DNA: TGTGCCAGCAGCCTAGGCTCCGGACAAGCCTACGAGCAGTACTTC.

The V gene is TRBV9, the J gene TRBJ2-3, with D tentatively TRBD2 (5 bases). Trimming removed 3 bases from V and 4 bases from J, with 12 bases in between. The CDR3 is made up of 14 amino acids. CDR1 is SGDLS, CDR2 YYNGEE, per germline. CDR3 protein: CASSDQRVSDTQYF. DNA for the CDR3: TGTGCCAGCAGCGACCAGAGGGTCTCAGATACGCAGTATTTT.

Notes on this clone: The same CDR3 is also encoded by other DNA sequences in this sample. The chain couples TRBV28 to TRBJ1-2, with TRBD1 as a possible D gene (6 bases). Trimming removed 3 bases at V and 12 bases at J, with 14 bases between. CDR1 MDHEN and CDR2 SYDVKM come from the germline V gene. CDR3 length equals 12 residues. CDR3: CASSFLGQGNTF. The DNA for the CDR3 is TGTGCCAGCAGTTTCTTGGGACAAGGCAACACCTTC.

The V call is TRBV30, the J call TRBJ1-1; D is unresolved. This CDR3 contains 14 residues. V lost 0 bases and J lost 1, with 9 bases in between. Germline V lookup: CDR1 GTSNPN, CDR2 SVGIG (reference sequence). CDR3 amino acids: CAWSVGAGNTEAFF. CDR3 nucleotides: TGTGCCTGGAGTGTCGGAGCTGGGAACACTGAAGCTTTCTTT.

The rearrangement links TRBV6-6 to TRBJ2-7; TRBD1 aligns across 9 bases. From germline, CDR1 is MNHNY and CDR2 SVGAGI (reference sequence). V lost 4 bases, J lost 2 bases, and 3 bases stayed unmatched. The CDR3 is made up of 14 amino acids. The CDR3 here is CASSSGQGTYEQYF. For the CDR3, the DNA is TGTGCCAGCAGTTCCGGACAGGGGACCTACGAGCAGTACTTC.

This chain joins TRBV15 and TRBJ1-3; 10 bases are a match to TRBD1. The CDR3 sequence is 16 residues long. CDR1 is LNHNV, CDR2 YYDKDF, per germline (reference sequence). V gave up 1 base and J gave up 4 bases; unmatched junction bases: 4. The CDR3 DNA follows: TGTGCCACCAGCAGAGGCCGGGACAGGGGAGGAAACACCATATATTTT. It translates to CATSRGRDRGGNTIYF. Full variable domain (remainder filled in from reference TRBV15 and TRBJ1-3): DAMVIQNPRYQVTQFGKPVTLSCSQTLNHNVMYWYQQKSSQAPKLLFHYYDKDFNNEADTPDNFQSRRPNTSFCFLDIRSPGLGDTAMYLCATSRGRDRGGNTIYFGEGSWLTVV.

V is TRBV2 and J is TRBJ2-1, with a weak D call TRBD2 (5 bases). Per germline, CDR1 SNHLY and CDR2 FYNNEI. This CDR3 comprises 13 residues. Trimming shortened V by 8 bases and J by 7 bases, and 15 bases separated the two germline ends. The CDR3 DNA is TGTGCCAGCGGGAGAAGGTTAATGAATGAGCAGTTCTTC. It yields the protein CASGRRLMNEQFF.

The chain links TRBV5-1 to TRBJ2-2; D gene uncertain. The germline CDR1 and CDR2 sequences are SGHRS and YFSETQ. V was pared by 2 bases and J by 0 bases, with 11 bases between. The CDR3 runs 16 residues. CDR3: CASSFPGPSNTGELFF. DNA for the CDR3: TGCGCCAGCAGCTTCCCCGGTCCCTCGAACACCGGGGAGCTGTTTTTT. Looking up the rest from reference TRBV5-1 and TRBJ2-2 gives the full variable domain: KAGVTQTPRYLIKTRGQQVTLSCSPISGHRSVSWYQQTPGQGLQFLFEYFSETQRNKGNFPGRFSGRQFSNSRSEMNVSTLELGDSALYLCASSFPGPSNTGELFFGEGSRLTVL.

The chain has TRBV7-9 and TRBJ2-1; the D is unclear. Trimming removed 8 bases from V and 0 bases from J, with 14 bases in between. There are 15 residues in the CDR3. Germline V lookup: CDR1 SEHNR, CDR2 FQNEAQ (reference sequence). CDR3 coding DNA: TGTGCCAGCCCGCCGGTCGATAACTCCTACAATGAGCAGTTCTTC. This sequence encodes CASPPVDNSYNEQFF. The variable domain in full, completed from reference TRBV7-9 and TRBJ2-1, reads DTGVSQNPRHKITKRGQNVTFRCDPISEHNRLYWYRQTLGQGPEFLTYFQNEAQLEKSRLLSDRFSAERPKGSFSTLEIQRTEQGDSAMYLCASPPVDNSYNEQFFGPGTRLTVL.

The chain has TRBV5-1 and TRBJ2-3; D might be TRBD2 (5 bases). CDR1 and CDR2 (germline): SGHRS, YFSETQ. Trimming removed 1 base from V and 1 base from J, with 13 bases in between. CDR3 length: 16 amino acids. DNA for the CDR3: TGCGCCAGCAGCTTGTTAGGAAGCGGAGGCACAGATACGCAGTATTTT. This codes for CASSLLGSGGTDTQYF.

The rearrangement links TRBV19 to TRBJ2-2; D gene uncertain. Germline V gene data show CDR1 as LNHDA and CDR2 as SQIVND (reference sequence). CDR3 length: 15 amino acids. V shed 4 bases and J shed 2 bases, with 11 bases lying between them. The CDR3 region is CASSKAGVNTGELFF. The CDR3 nucleotides are TGTGCCAGTAGTAAGGCAGGCGTCAACACCGGGGAGCTGTTTTTT.

The V gene is TRBV5-1, the J gene TRBJ2-2, with 7 bases aligning to TRBD1. Germline values: CDR1 SGHRS, CDR2 YFSETQ. J gave up 4 bases and V 3 bases, and 3 bases lay outside the gene matches. The CDR3 runs 14 residues. The CDR3 loop reads CASSSGQITGELFF. In nucleotides, the CDR3 is TGCGCCAGCAGCTCGGGACAGATCACCGGGGAGCTGTTTTTT. Using reference TRBV5-1 and TRBJ2-2 for the parts outside the CDR3, the full variable domain is KAGVTQTPRYLIKTRGQQVTLSCSPISGHRSVSWYQQTPGQGLQFLFEYFSETQRNKGNFPGRFSGRQFSNSRSEMNVSTLELGDSALYLCASSSGQITGELFFGEGSRLTVL.

The chain employs TRBV29-1 and TRBJ1-1; tentatively, D is TRBD1 (5 bases). The CDR3 is made up of 11 amino acids. Trimming removed 5 bases from V and 6 bases from J, with 10 bases in between. The germline gives CDR1 SQVTM, CDR2 ANQGSEA. The CDR3 bases are TGCAGCGTTTTCAGGGCATCTGAAGCTTTCTTT. Encoded protein: CSVFRASEAFF.

This chain links TRBV19 with TRBJ2-1, with D unclear. Per the germline V gene, CDR1 is LNHDA and CDR2 is SQIVND (reference sequence). The CDR3 runs 15 residues. V gave up 1 base and J gave up 2 bases, with 9 bases separating them. This chain's CDR3 is CASSIGAPTYNEQFF. The CDR3 DNA reads as TGTGCCAGTAGTATAGGAGCACCGACCTACAATGAGCAGTTCTTC.

The chain carries TRBV11-2 and TRBJ2-5, with 8 bases that match TRBD2. CDR3 size: 16 residues. Unmatched junction bases numbered 11, after V lost 3 bases and J lost 5 bases. The germline V gene encodes CDR1 SGHAT and CDR2 FQNNGV. As DNA, the CDR3 is TGTGCCAGCAGCTTTTCTCGCGGGAGGATTATGGAGACCCAGTACTTC. The encoded protein is CASSFSRGRIMETQYF.

This chain joins TRBV15 and TRBJ1-1; no firm D call. V was cut by 5 bases and J by 12 bases, with 22 bases left in between. This CDR3 has 14 residues. CDR1 is LNHNV and CDR2 is YYDKDF in the germline V gene (reference sequence). The CDR3 here is CATSESKVAGLTFF. The DNA for the CDR3 is TGTGCCACCAGCGAATCAAAAGTAGCTGGATTAACTTTCTTT.

This clone was seen only a few times. The chain joins TRBV29-1 to TRBJ2-1; TRBD2 might be the D (6 bases). Germline V lookup: CDR1 SQVTM, CDR2 ANQGSEA. The V gene lost 2 bases and the J gene lost 8 bases, with 10 bases spanning the gap. There are 12 residues in the CDR3. In DNA, the CDR3 is TGCAGCGTTGAACCCGCTAGCGATGAGCAGTTCTTC. It is translated as CSVEPASDEQFF.

The chain employs TRBV2 and TRBJ2-3; D possibly corresponds to TRBD2 (6 bases). Germline CDR1 and CDR2: SNHLY and FYNNEI. This CDR3 comprises 12 residues. V lost 11 bases, J lost 2 bases, and 11 bases lay in between. The CDR3 coding sequence is TGTGCCGACCGGGAGTACACAGATACGCAGTATTTT. It translates to CADREYTDTQYF. The whole variable domain, filled in from reference TRBV2 and TRBJ2-3, reads EPEVTQTPSHQVTQMGQEVILRCVPISNHLYFYWYRQILGQKVEFLVSFYNNEISEKSEIFDDQFSVERPDGSNFTLKIRSTKLEDSAMYFCADREYTDTQYFGPGTRLTVL.

The chain links TRBV28 to TRBJ2-7; a possible D gene is TRBD2 (6 bases). CDR1 and CDR2 (germline): MDHEN, SYDVKM. The CDR3 totals 12 residues. Trimming took 6 bases from V and 2 from J, leaving 8 bases between them. CDR3 bases: TGTGCCAGCAGGCGGGACCCCTACGAGCAGTACTTC. This sequence encodes CASRRDPYEQYF.

The DNA of the CDR3 is TGCGCCAGCAGCTTGGACAGGGGGCGAGAGACCCAGTACTTC. Its protein product is CASSLDRGRETQYF. This rearrangement joins TRBV5-1 to TRBJ2-5; 9 bases fit TRBD1. Trimming cost V 0 bases and J 4 bases; bases outside gene matches: 1. CDR1 and CDR2 from the germline V gene are SGHRS and YFSETQ. CDR3 length equals 14 residues.

This clone appeared a single time. This chain uses TRBV19 with TRBJ2-4; 10 bases align to TRBD2. V lost 8 bases, J lost 4 bases, and 5 bases stayed unmatched. CDR1 and CDR2 from the germline V gene are LNHDA and SQIVND (reference sequence). CDR3 length equals 14 residues. The CDR3 sequence: CASSWTSGKNIQYF. DNA of the CDR3: TGTGCCAGTTCCTGGACTAGCGGAAAAAACATTCAGTACTTC.

J is TRBJ1-2 and V is TRBV4-2; no clear D. The V end lost 1 base, the J end lost 2 bases, and 11 bases lay between the germline ends. Germline V gene sequence: CDR1 LGHNA, CDR2 YNFKEQ. The CDR3 is made up of 15 amino acids. CDR3 sequence: CASSQGLHTNYGYTF. CDR3 nucleotide sequence: TGTGCCAGCAGCCAAGGTTTACACACCAACTATGGCTACACCTTC.